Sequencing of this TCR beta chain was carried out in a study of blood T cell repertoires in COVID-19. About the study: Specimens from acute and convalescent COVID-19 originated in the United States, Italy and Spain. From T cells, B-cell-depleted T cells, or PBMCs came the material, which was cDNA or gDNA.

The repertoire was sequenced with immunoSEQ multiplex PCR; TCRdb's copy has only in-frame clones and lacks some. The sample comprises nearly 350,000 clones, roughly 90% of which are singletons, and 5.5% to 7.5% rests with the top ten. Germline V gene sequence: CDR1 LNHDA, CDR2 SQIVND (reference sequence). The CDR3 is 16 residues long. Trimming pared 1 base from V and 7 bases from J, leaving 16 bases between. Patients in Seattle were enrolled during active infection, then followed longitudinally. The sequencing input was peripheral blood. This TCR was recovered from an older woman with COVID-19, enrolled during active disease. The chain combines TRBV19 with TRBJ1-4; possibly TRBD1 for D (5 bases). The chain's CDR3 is CASSIGGRPTGEKLFF. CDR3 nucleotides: TGTGCCAGTAGTATAGGGGGCAGACCAACGGGTGAAAAACTGTTTTTT.